This TCR beta chain was observed in a study of beta chain features in type 1 diabetes. Note on this clone: The antigen is unknown.

CDR1 is KGHSH, CDR2 LQKENI, per germline. The CDR3 sequence is 15 residues long. The V end lost 3 bases, the J end lost 6 bases, and 16 bases lay between the germline ends. Overall study findings and caveats: Researchers report that Type 1 diabetes patients had moderately but significantly shorter TCRB CDR3s across all four CD4+ subsets. Shorter templates might be favored by PCR, equally in patients and controls.

The sequenced template was cDNA made from the entire isolated RNA. The assay was immunoSEQ multiplex PCR, and TCRdb's table has in-frame clones only and misses some. The sample lists 600,000 to 700,000 clones; under 15% were seen once. Averaging roughly 110 mL, one heparinised blood draw was given by each donor. The sample was naive CD4+ T cells from blood. The chain carries TRBV18 and TRBJ2-3; maybe TRBD2 (5 bases). The sequence was collected from a man aged 25-45 years with type 1 diabetes. The CDR3, as DNA: TGTGCCAGCTCACCTCCTAGCCGGGTGTCGGATACGCAGTATTTT. Protein: CASSPPSRVSDTQYF.